This T cell receptor (beta chain) was captured in a study of cytomegalovirus exposure and HLA in healthy donors. Study observations and caveats: It is likely that the observed cluster of highly shared sequence variants was a sequencing artifact. In an earlier analysis, most TCR beta V segments were productive about 90% or about 30% of the time.

This CDR3 spans 18 amino acids. The germline V gene has CDR1 LNHNV and CDR2 YYDKDF (reference sequence). The V segment lost 3 bases and the J segment 0 bases; nucleotides outside the gene matches: 5. The sample holds a few counts of this clone. Its antigen is unknown. This PCR relied on a set of 60 Vbeta primers and 13 Jbeta primers. Repertoires were generated with immunoSEQ multiplex PCR, while TCRdb's copy carries only in-frame clones and drops some. The table records 150,000 to 200,000 clones, 75% to 85% of them present only once. This clonotype was sampled from a boy aged 10-17 years in good health and CMV-seronegative. The sample consisted of PBMCs. The rearrangement links TRBV15 to TRBJ2-6; 10 bases line up with TRBD1. CDR3 sequence: CATSRGQGLSSGANVLTF. For the CDR3, the DNA is TGTGCCACCAGCAGGGGACAGGGGCTTTCCTCTGGGGCCAACGTCCTGACTTTC.